What follows describes a single T cell receptor (beta chain). The CDR3 is 17 residues long. Germline V gene lookup returns CDR1 SGHTA and CDR2 FQGNSA. J lost 0 bases, V lost 5 bases, and 7 bases had no gene match. These data are taken from a study of cytomegalovirus exposure and HLA in healthy donors. Primers: 60 Vbeta forward and 13 Jbeta reverse. Measured with immunoSEQ multiplex PCR; TCRdb has only the in-frame clones, and not every one. This table has a few hundred thousand clones, around 83% appearing once. The receptor was derived from a girl aged 10 to 17 in good health and CMV-seronegative. Sequenced input: PBMCs. The gene calls are TRBV7-2 and TRBJ2-1, with 10 bases fitting TRBD2. CDR3 protein: CASSQALAGGSYNEQFF. The CDR3 region has the DNA TGTGCCAGCAGCCAAGCCTTAGCGGGGGGCTCCTACAATGAGCAGTTCTTC.